The following is a TCR beta chain sequence with its context. What it binds is unknown. The treatment is: approximately 18 received Ad26.COV2.S at low or high dose, single or two shots; a few received placebo; per-sample allocation not given. Sample collection was performed on day 63 after the first vaccine or placebo injection. The data stem from a study of Ad26.COV2.S vaccination and SARS-CoV-2 variants. Study-level points and caveats: Substantial post-vaccination breadth of spike-specific CD8+ and CD4+ T cell responses was reported.

Produced via immunoSEQ multiplex PCR; TCRdb's table is partial and in-frame only. The sample lists approximately 280,000 clones; around 87% were seen once. From germline, CDR1 is KGHSH and CDR2 LQKENI. This CDR3 is 14 amino acids long. Trimming removed 4 bases from V and 1 base from J, with 10 bases in between. The gene calls are TRBV18 and TRBJ1-1; D perhaps matches TRBD1 (6 bases). The sample here was peripheral blood, taken in a trial of Ad26.COV2.S vaccine versus placebo. This sequence was found in a person aged 18-60 years who received the Ad26.COV2.S COVID-19 vaccine or a placebo. Here the CDR3 reads CASSLTGQNTEAFF. In nucleotides, the CDR3 is TGTGCCAGCTCACTAACGGGACAGAACACTGAAGCTTTCTTT.